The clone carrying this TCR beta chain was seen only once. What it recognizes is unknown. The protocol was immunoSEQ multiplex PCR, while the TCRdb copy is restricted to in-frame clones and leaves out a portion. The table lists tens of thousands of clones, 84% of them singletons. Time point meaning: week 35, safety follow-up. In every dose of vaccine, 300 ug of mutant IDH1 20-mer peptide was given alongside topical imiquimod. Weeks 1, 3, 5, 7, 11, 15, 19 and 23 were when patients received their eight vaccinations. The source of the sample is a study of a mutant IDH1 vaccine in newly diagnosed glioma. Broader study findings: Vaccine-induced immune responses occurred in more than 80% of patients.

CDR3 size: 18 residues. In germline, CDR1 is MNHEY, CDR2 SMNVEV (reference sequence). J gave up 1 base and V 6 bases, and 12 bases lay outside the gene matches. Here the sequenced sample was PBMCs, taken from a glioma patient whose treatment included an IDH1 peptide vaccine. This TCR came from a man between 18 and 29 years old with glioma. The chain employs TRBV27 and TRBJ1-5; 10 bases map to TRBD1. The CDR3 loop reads CASRPTGGTRKSNQPQHF. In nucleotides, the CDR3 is TGTGCCAGCAGACCGACAGGGGGCACCAGGAAAAGCAATCAGCCCCAGCATTTT.